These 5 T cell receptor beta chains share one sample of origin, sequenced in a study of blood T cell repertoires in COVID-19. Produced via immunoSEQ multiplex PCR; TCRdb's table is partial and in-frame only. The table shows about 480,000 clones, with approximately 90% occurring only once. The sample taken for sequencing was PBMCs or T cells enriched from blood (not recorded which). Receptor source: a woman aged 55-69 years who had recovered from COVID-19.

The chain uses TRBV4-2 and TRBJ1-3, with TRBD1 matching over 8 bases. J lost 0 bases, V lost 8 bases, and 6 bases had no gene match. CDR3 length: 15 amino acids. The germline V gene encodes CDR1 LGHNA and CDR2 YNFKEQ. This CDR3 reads CASSDRAFSGNTIYF. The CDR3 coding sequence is TGTGCCAGCTCGGACAGGGCGTTCTCTGGAAACACCATATATTTT.

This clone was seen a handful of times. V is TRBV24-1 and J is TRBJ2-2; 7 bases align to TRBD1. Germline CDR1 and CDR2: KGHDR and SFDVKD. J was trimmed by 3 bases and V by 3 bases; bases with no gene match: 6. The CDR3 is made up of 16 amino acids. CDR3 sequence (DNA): TGTGCCACCAGTGATCCGAGACAGGGTTACACCGGGGAGCTGTTTTTT. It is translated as CATSDPRQGYTGELFF.

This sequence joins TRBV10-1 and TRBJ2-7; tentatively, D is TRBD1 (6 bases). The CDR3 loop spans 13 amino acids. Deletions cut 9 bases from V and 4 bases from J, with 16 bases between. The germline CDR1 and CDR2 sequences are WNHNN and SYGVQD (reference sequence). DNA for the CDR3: TGCGCCAGGGGTACAGGGACATTATACGAGCAGTACGTC. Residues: CARGTGTLYEQYV.

The CDR3 DNA follows: TGTGCCTGGAGTGTAGGGGGATACAATCAGCCCCAGCATTTT. It is translated as CAWSVGGYNQPQHF. This chain uses TRBV30 with TRBJ1-5, with TRBD1 as a possible D gene (6 bases). CDR3 size: 14 residues. V lost 0 bases, J lost 3 bases, and 9 bases lay in between. Per the germline V gene, CDR1 is GTSNPN and CDR2 is SVGIG (reference sequence).

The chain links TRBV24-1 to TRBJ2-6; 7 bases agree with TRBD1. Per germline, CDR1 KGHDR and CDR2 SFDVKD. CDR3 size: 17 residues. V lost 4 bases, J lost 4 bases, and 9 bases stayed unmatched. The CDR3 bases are TGTGCCACCAGTGAGACCACAGGGGCGGTGGGGGCCAACGTCCTGACTTTC. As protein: CATSETTGAVGANVLTF.